The 11 T cell receptor beta chains below were found in one sample sequenced in a study of shared clonotypes between healthy human individuals. Assay used: immunoSEQ multiplex PCR; TCRdb lists only in-frame clones, some missing. The sample contains 2,500,000 or so clones, approximately 92% of which appear only once. Material for sequencing was naive CD4+ T cells sorted from blood. Sample subset: CD45RA+ positively selected. These receptors came from a man between 18 and 29 years old in good health.

This clone turned up a few times. The V call is TRBV30, the J call TRBJ1-5, with D tentatively TRBD1 (5 bases). This CDR3 spans 15 amino acids. Between the trimmed V and J ends, which lost 5 bases and 6 bases, there was a span of 20 bases. Germline loops: CDR1 GTSNPN, CDR2 SVGIG (reference sequence). The CDR3 here is CAWGADSTGIQPQHF. The CDR3 DNA is TGTGCCTGGGGGGCTGACAGTACCGGCATTCAGCCCCAGCATTTT.

This chain joins TRBV10-3 and TRBJ1-1; the D gene is possibly TRBD1 (6 bases). Looked up from germline, CDR1 is ENHRY and CDR2 is SYGVKD. Trimming removed 2 bases from V and 0 bases from J, with 13 bases in between. The CDR3 consists of 16 residues. The CDR3 DNA follows: TGTGCCATCAGTGAGGCTCCTGGGGGCATGAACACTGAAGCTTTCTTT. Translated, it gives CAISEAPGGMNTEAFF.

The chain has TRBV19 and TRBJ2-7; D unclear. Germline CDR1 LNHDA, CDR2 SQIVND (reference sequence). This CDR3 contains 13 residues. Trimming stripped 6 bases from V and 2 bases from J, with 11 bases between. The CDR3 loop reads CASSPLLAYEQYF. In nucleotides, the CDR3 is TGTGCCAGTAGCCCCCTGTTGGCCTACGAGCAGTACTTC.

The chain employs TRBV29-1 and TRBJ2-5; the match to TRBD2 covers 8 bases. The CDR3 length is 15 residues. The V segment lost 4 bases and the J segment 3 bases; nucleotides outside the gene matches: 10. Germline V gives CDR1 SQVTM, CDR2 ANQGSEA. CDR3 region: CSVGTSRPGKETQYF. CDR3 coding DNA: TGCAGCGTTGGGACTAGCAGACCTGGAAAAGAGACCCAGTACTTC.

The chain couples TRBV5-4 to TRBJ2-2; 10 bases agree with TRBD1. The CDR3 sequence is 16 residues long. The germline CDR1 and CDR2 sequences are SGHNT and YYREEE (reference sequence). Trimming removed 3 bases from V and 5 bases from J; junction bases left unmatched: 7. CDR3 in DNA: TGTGCCAGCAGCTCGACGGGACAGGGGTCGACCGGGGAGCTGTTTTTT. This gives the protein CASSSTGQGSTGELFF.

In its sample, this clone was seen once. In DNA form, the CDR3 reads TGTGCCAGCAGTACCACTCCTCTAGCGGGGGGGCCGCAGACCCAGTACTTC. This gives the protein CASSTTPLAGGPQTQYF. The rearrangement links TRBV28 to TRBJ2-5, with TRBD2 matching 12 bases. Germline V gene sequence: CDR1 MDHEN, CDR2 SYDVKM. V shed 5 bases, J shed 6 bases, and the junction held 13 bases outside the gene matches. The CDR3 runs 17 residues.

With regard to this clone: Other DNA variants within this sample encode the same CDR3. The rearrangement joins TRBV6-5 to TRBJ2-3; D assignment may be TRBD1 or TRBD2 (5 bases each). From germline, CDR1 is MNHEY and CDR2 SVGAGI. This CDR3 has 15 residues. Trimming shortened V by 2 bases and J by 1 base, and 10 bases separated the two germline ends. The CDR3 region has the DNA TGTGCCAGCAGTTACGGGGGTACTGGCACAGATACGCAGTATTTT. It encodes CASSYGGTGTDTQYF.

The V call is TRBV9, the J call TRBJ1-2; D call uncertain. This CDR3 contains 15 residues. From germline, CDR1 is SGDLS and CDR2 YYNGEE. V was clipped by 0 bases and J by 5 bases, with 14 bases between them. CDR3 in DNA: TGTGCCAGCAGCGTAGCTTCTGCAGCGCCTTATGGCTACACCTTC. The encoded protein is CASSVASAAPYGYTF.

The V gene is TRBV5-8, the J gene TRBJ2-2, with TRBD2 matching over 11 bases. The trim removed 3 bases at V and 0 bases at J, leaving 1 base unmatched. The CDR3 loop spans 16 amino acids. Per the germline V gene, CDR1 is SGHTS and CDR2 is YDEGEE. The CDR3 here is CASSWGLAANTGELFF. As DNA, the CDR3 is TGTGCCAGCAGCTGGGGACTAGCGGCGAACACCGGGGAGCTGTTTTTT.

This chain connects TRBV12-5 to TRBJ2-7; unclear D gene. This CDR3 comprises 13 residues. V was shortened by 7 bases and J by 0 bases, with 10 bases between the two germline ends. The V gene's germline CDR1 is LGHNT and CDR2 FRNRAP. The CDR3 DNA follows: TGTGCTAGTGTTCCCGAGATCTCCTACGAGCAGTACTTC. As protein: CASVPEISYEQYF.

This chain links TRBV5-1 with TRBJ2-3, with 8 bases that match TRBD2. The ends lost 4 bases at V and 1 base at J; junction bases unmatched: 11. Germline V gene lookup returns CDR1 SGHRS and CDR2 YFSETQ. There are 17 residues in the CDR3. CDR3 loop: CASSLTRSAGGTDTQYF. In nucleotides, the CDR3 is TGCGCCAGCAGCCTGACTAGATCAGCGGGAGGCACAGATACGCAGTATTTT. The full variable domain, completed using reference TRBV5-1 and TRBJ2-3, is KAGVTQTPRYLIKTRGQQVTLSCSPISGHRSVSWYQQTPGQGLQFLFEYFSETQRNKGNFPGRFSGRQFSNSRSEMNVSTLELGDSALYLCASSLTRSAGGTDTQYFGPGTRLTVL.